This is a list of T cell receptor beta chains from one sample in a study of CD8+ T cells in alopecia areata. TCRdb's copy holds only in-frame clones and misses some; the assay was immunoSEQ multiplex PCR. The top ten hold roughly an eighth of the sample, which has some 170,000 clones, around 64% seen once. Sequencing was performed on CD8+ T cells sorted from blood, taken at week 0. These TCRs come from a human donor with alopecia areata. Both conserved end residues are part of each CDR3. D genes are given only for firm matches. Some rows have no size entry. The others give once, few or many, or a class for an expanded clone.

>.|TRBV15|.|TRBJ1-5
CATSRDPWPQHF
TGTGCCACCAGCAGAGATCCTTGGCCCCAGCATTTT
>.|TRBV11-1|.|TRBJ2-5
CASNDRQETQYF
TGTGCCAGCAACGACAGACAAGAGACCCAGTACTTC
>.|TRBV5-1|.|TRBJ1-1
CASSLAGSEAFF
TGCGCCAGCAGCTTGGCTGGGTCTGAAGCTTTCTTT
>few|TRBV7-9|.|TRBJ2-7
CASSAPTEQYF
TGTGCCAGCAGCGCCCCCACCGAGCAGTACTTC
>few|TRBV10-3|TRBD2|TRBJ2-7
CAISMGLADYEQYF
TGTGCCATCAGTATGGGACTAGCGGACTACGAGCAGTACTTC
>.|TRBV27|.|TRBJ2-5
CASSLNNGAETQYF
TGTGCCAGCAGTTTGAACAACGGGGCAGAGACCCAGTACTTC
>.|TRBV27|.|TRBJ2-5
CASRAQEEETQYF
TGTGCCAGCAGGGCACAGGAGGAAGAGACCCAGTACTTC
>.|TRBV4-1|.|TRBJ2-7
CASSPDGNYEQYF
TGCGCCAGCAGCCCGGACGGCAACTACGAGCAGTACTTC
>.|TRBV11-3|TRBD2|TRBJ2-1
CASSLGLAGGREQFF
TGTGCCAGCAGCCTCGGACTAGCGGGGGGGCGGGAGCAGTTCTTC
>.|TRBV4-1|.|TRBJ2-7
CASSQVIGYSYEQYF
TGCGCCAGCAGCCAAGTCATTGGCTACTCCTACGAGCAGTACTTC
>few|TRBV7-9|.|TRBJ2-7
CASSPSWASVAEQYF
TGTGCCAGCAGCCCATCGTGGGCATCAGTAGCCGAGCAGTACTTC
>.|TRBV27|TRBD1|TRBJ2-7
CASSLGQGAYEQYF
TGTGCCAGCAGTTTAGGGCAGGGGGCCTACGAGCAGTACTTC
>.|TRBV7-2|.|TRBJ2-1
CASSLGYGGDNEQFF
TGTGCCAGCAGCTTAGGCTATGGGGGTGACAATGAGCAGTTCTTC
>medium-sized|TRBV6-5|TRBD2|TRBJ2-1
CASSYSTSGGYNEQFF
TGTGCCAGCAGTTACTCTACTAGCGGGGGCTACAATGAGCAGTTCTTC
>.|TRBV15|.|TRBJ2-5
CATSRVPGQETQYF
TGTGCCACCAGCAGAGTTCCCGGGCAAGAGACCCAGTACTTC
>.|TRBV2|.|TRBJ1-5
CASSDGRWNQPQHF
TGTGCCAGCAGTGACGGGAGGTGGAATCAGCCCCAGCATTTT
>.|TRBV25-1|.|TRBJ2-5
CASSAQRPETQYF
TGTGCCAGCAGCGCTCAGAGACCGGAGACCCAGTACTTC